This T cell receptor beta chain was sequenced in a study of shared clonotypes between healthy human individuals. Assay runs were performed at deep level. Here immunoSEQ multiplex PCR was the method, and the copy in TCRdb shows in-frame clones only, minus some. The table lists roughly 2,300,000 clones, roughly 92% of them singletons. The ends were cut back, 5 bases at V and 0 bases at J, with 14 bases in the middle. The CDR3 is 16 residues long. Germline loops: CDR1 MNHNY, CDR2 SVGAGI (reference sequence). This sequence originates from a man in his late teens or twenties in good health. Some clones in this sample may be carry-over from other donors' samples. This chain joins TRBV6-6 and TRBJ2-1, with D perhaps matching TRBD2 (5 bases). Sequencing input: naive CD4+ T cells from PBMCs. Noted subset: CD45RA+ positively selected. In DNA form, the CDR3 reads TGTGCCAGCAGTAGCCCGAGGGCAAGCTCCTACAATGAGCAGTTCTTC. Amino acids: CASSSPRASSYNEQFF.